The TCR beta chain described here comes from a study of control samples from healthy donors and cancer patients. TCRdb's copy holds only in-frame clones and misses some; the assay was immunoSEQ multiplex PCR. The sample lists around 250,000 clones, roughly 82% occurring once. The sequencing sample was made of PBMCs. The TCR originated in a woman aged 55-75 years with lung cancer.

DNA of the CDR3: TGTGCCAGCAGCGAAACAGGATTGGACTCTGAAAAACTGTTTTTT. This sequence encodes CASSETGLDSEKLFF. This sequence joins TRBV9 and TRBJ1-4; weak D call: TRBD1 (5 bases). Trimming pared 3 bases from V and 7 bases from J, leaving 16 bases between. This CDR3 region has 15 residues. Germline CDR1 reads SGDLS; CDR2 reads YYNGEE.